A selection of T cell receptor beta chains follows, all from one sample in a study of CD8+ T cells in alopecia areata. Profiling relied on immunoSEQ multiplex PCR, and the TCRdb table lists in-frame clones only, not all of them. The table records 150,000 to 200,000 clones, around 57% of them present only once. Specimen: CD4+ T cells sorted from blood. These receptors came from a human donor in good health. CDR3s include the opening cysteine and the closing phenylalanine or tryptophan. The D gene is left open where the match is weak. The listing skips clone size in some rows; elsewhere it reads once, few, many or a size class.

>NA|TRBV6-5|TRBJ1-2|TRBD1
TGTGCCACCATACACCCGACAGGGTATGGCTACACCTTC
CATIHPTGYGYTF
>few|TRBV2|TRBJ1-1|NA
TGTGCCAGCACCGGACAACGCCCTGAAGCTTTCTTT
CASTGQRPEAFF
>few|TRBV15|TRBJ1-3|NA
TGTGCCACCAGCAGAGATCGAGGCTGGGGAGCTGGAAACACCATATATTTT
CATSRDRGWGAGNTIYF
>NA|TRBV6-6|TRBJ2-4|NA
TGTGCCAGCAGTTTGTCTCAGGGGGGGCAAAACATTCAGTACTTC
CASSLSQGGQNIQYF
>NA|TRBV10-2|TRBJ2-5|TRBD1
TGCGCCAGCAGTGGGGGACAGCAAGAGACCCAGTACTTC
CASSGGQQETQYF
>few|TRBV23-1|TRBJ2-6|TRBD1
TGCGCCACTTTTGAGGGACAGGGGGTCTCTGGGGCCAACGTCCTGACTTTC
CATFEGQGVSGANVLTF
>NA|TRBV9|TRBJ1-4|NA
TGTGCCAGCAGCCCCCGGGCATTTGAAAAACTGTTTTTT
CASSPRAFEKLFF
>few|TRBV5-1|TRBJ2-7|TRBD2
TGCGCCAGCAGCCGGAACAGCGGGGGAGCTTACGAGCAGTACTTC
CASSRNSGGAYEQYF
>NA|TRBV29-1|TRBJ2-2|NA
TGCAGCGTTGATAACTTAGTCACCGGGGAGCTGTTTTTT
CSVDNLVTGELFF
>many|TRBV28|TRBJ2-4|TRBD2
TGTGCCAGCAGTTTATCGGGAGGAGCCCTAGCCAAAAACATTCAGTACTTC
CASSLSGGALAKNIQYF
>NA|TRBV30|TRBJ2-7|TRBD1
TGTGCCTGGAGTTTACAGGGGATGGACGAGCAGTACTTC
CAWSLQGMDEQYF
>NA|TRBV28|TRBJ2-5|NA
TGTGCCAGCAGTTTAAGGTCAGAGACCCAGTACTTC
CASSLRSETQYF
>NA|TRBV20-1|TRBJ1-1|NA
TGCAGTGTATTAGGGACTGAAGCTTTCTTT
CSVLGTEAFF
>NA|TRBV6-5|TRBJ2-7|NA
TGTGCCAGCAGTTTCCTCGTTTACGAGCAGTACTTC
CASSFLVYEQYF
>few|TRBV4-1|TRBJ1-2|NA
TGCGCCAGCAGCCAACCTAGGGAAGGGGCCAACTATGGCTACACCTTC
CASSQPREGANYGYTF
>NA|TRBV19|TRBJ1-1|NA
TGTGCCAGTAGTATCGGAGGCACGAACACTGAAGCTTTCTTT
CASSIGGTNTEAFF
>NA|TRBV7-9|TRBJ2-3|NA
TGTGCCAGCAGCTTAGACTGGGTCCTCACAGATACGCAGTATTTT
CASSLDWVLTDTQYF
>few|TRBV28|TRBJ1-3|NA
TGTGCCAGCAGCTCCCCCGACAGGATCTCTGGAAACACCATATATTTT
CASSSPDRISGNTIYF
>NA|TRBV4-1|TRBJ1-2|NA
TGCGCCAGCAGCCAAGCCTCAGGAGGCTACACCTTC
CASSQASGGYTF
>NA|TRBV28|TRBJ2-4|NA
TGTGCCAGCAGTTTAGAGACCGGACCCAAAAACATTCAGTACTTC
CASSLETGPKNIQYF
>few|TRBV28|TRBJ2-1|NA
TGTGCCAGCAGTTTATCCCTCGCTAACTCCAATGAGCAGTTCTTC
CASSLSLANSNEQFF
>NA|TRBV30|TRBJ1-1|TRBD1
TGTGCCTGGAGTCGCGACAGGGTGGTCACTGAAGCTTTCTTT
CAWSRDRVVTEAFF
>NA|TRBV7-9|TRBJ1-2|NA
TGTGCCAGCAGCTTAGCGGGGGGAAACTATGGCTACACCTTC
CASSLAGGNYGYTF
>once|TRBV18|TRBJ2-7|TRBD2
TGTGCCAGCTCACCACTTTTCGATAGCGGGAGGCCCAAGGAGCAGTACTTC
CASSPLFDSGRPKEQYF
>NA|TRBV29-1|TRBJ1-1|NA
TGCTCCGTTGGGGTAGCGAACACTGAAGCTTTCTTT
CSVGVANTEAFF
>few|TRBV4-2|TRBJ2-1|TRBD2
TGTGCCAGCAGCCAAGATGTTAAAGCGGGACCCTACAATGAGCAGTTCTTC
CASSQDVKAGPYNEQFF
>NA|TRBV5-1|TRBJ2-7|NA
TGCGCCAGCAGCCCCGATTACTACGAGCAGTACTTC
CASSPDYYEQYF
>NA|TRBV29-1|TRBJ1-2|NA
TGCAGCGTTGCACGGGATTATGGCTACACCTTC
CSVARDYGYTF
>few|TRBV7-9|TRBJ2-6|TRBD1
TGTGCCAGCAGCTTCGGGACAGGGCCTACTGGGGCCAACGTCCTGACTTTC
CASSFGTGPTGANVLTF
>NA|TRBV15|TRBJ2-5|NA
TGTGCCACCAGCAGAGTAGGTGGCCAAGAGACCCAGTACTTC
CATSRVGGQETQYF
>NA|TRBV19|TRBJ2-6|NA
TGTGCCGGTAGCTCTGGGGCCAACGTCCTGACTTTC
CAGSSGANVLTF
>NA|TRBV6-5|TRBJ2-7|TRBD2
TGTGCCAGCAGTTTAGCGGGAGGGCGATCCTACGAGCAGTACTTC
CASSLAGGRSYEQYF
>NA|TRBV19|TRBJ1-2|NA
TGTGCCACCGGGAGAGCTACTAACTATGGCTACACCTTC
CATGRATNYGYTF
>NA|TRBV5-1|TRBJ2-7|TRBD2
TGCGCCAGCACCCCGTCTAGCGGGACCATTTACGAGCAGTACTTC
CASTPSSGTIYEQYF
>NA|TRBV29-1|TRBJ2-7|NA
TGCAGCGTGGATCTGGGTGACAGTCCCTACGAGCAGTACTTC
CSVDLGDSPYEQYF
>NA|TRBV6-5|TRBJ1-4|NA
TGTGCCAGCAATGGTTGGGGTCCTAATGAAAAACTGTTTTTT
CASNGWGPNEKLFF
>NA|TRBV28|TRBJ2-7|NA
TGTGCCAGCAGTTTGTACAGAAGCTCCTACGAGCAGTACTTC
CASSLYRSSYEQYF
>NA|TRBV29-1|TRBJ2-2|NA
TGCAGCGTTGAGTCCCAAAGGGGCACCGGGGAGCTGTTTTTT
CSVESQRGTGELFF
>NA|TRBV18|TRBJ2-3|NA
TGTGCCAGCTCACCGATCGGAGGGTCGTCCACAGATACGCAGTATTTT
CASSPIGGSSTDTQYF
>NA|TRBV7-9|TRBJ1-4|NA
TGTGCCAGCAGCTCAAGGGGGTTAACTAATGAAAAACTGTTTTTT
CASSSRGLTNEKLFF
>NA|TRBV28|TRBJ2-7|TRBD2
TGTGCCAGCAGACCGGGACTCGGGAGGCGCGAGCAGTACTTC
CASRPGLGRREQYF
>NA|TRBV7-9|TRBJ1-1|NA
TGTGCCAGCAGCTATTCCACAGAAGCTTTCTTT
CASSYSTEAFF
>NA|TRBV5-1|TRBJ2-7|NA
TGCGCCAGCAGCTTTTCTAACAACAGGGACTTAGCGGAGCAGTACTTC
CASSFSNNRDLAEQYF
>NA|TRBV7-9|TRBJ1-2|NA
TGTGCCAGCAGCTTAGTAATTGGCTATGGCTACACCTTC
CASSLVIGYGYTF
>NA|TRBV11-2|TRBJ2-7|NA
TGTGCCAGCAGCCGGGCTGATAGCTCCTACGAGCAGTACTTC
CASSRADSSYEQYF
>NA|TRBV5-1|TRBJ2-5|TRBD2
TGCGCCAGCAGTTTGGCTAGCGGGGGGCAAGAGACCCAGTACTTC
CASSLASGGQETQYF
>NA|TRBV28|TRBJ2-7|NA
TGTGCCACCGCGGTTGATCTAGTTCCCTACGAGCAGTACTTC
CATAVDLVPYEQYF